The rows below give T cell receptor beta chains drawn from one sample of a study of blood T cell repertoires in COVID-19. Assay: immunoSEQ multiplex PCR; the TCRdb copy retains only in-frame clones and omits some. In the table there are about 240,000 clones, about 86% of which are singletons. Sequencing was carried out using peripheral blood. These receptors were taken from a woman older than 75 with acute or convalescent COVID-19. CDR3s include the opening cysteine and the closing phenylalanine or tryptophan. Each record gives: V gene, D gene, J gene, CDR3 length, clone size, CDR3 protein, CDR3 DNA. A D gene is named only where the DNA matches it firmly. A row's size may be missing; if present it is once, few, many or a size class.

TRBV2,NA,TRBJ2-5,14,NA,CAGGRTGHQETQYF,TGTGCCGGGGGGCGGACAGGCCATCAAGAGACCCAGTACTTC
TRBV5-1,NA,TRBJ2-5,13,NA,CASSPGPGETQYF,TGCGCCAGCAGCCCAGGCCCGGGGGAGACCCAGTACTTC
TRBV3-1/TRBV3-2,TRBD1,TRBJ2-7,14,NA,CASSPQGVAYEQYF,TGTGCCAGCAGCCCACAGGGGGTCGCCTACGAGCAGTACTTC
TRBV10-3,TRBD1,TRBJ1-6,14,NA,CAISPGQLNSPLHF,TGTGCCATCAGTCCGGGACAGCTTAATTCACCCCTCCACTTT
TRBV6-1,NA,TRBJ1-1,16,NA,CASSGMLAAGSTEAFF,TGTGCCAGCAGTGGTATGTTAGCTGCGGGGAGCACTGAAGCTTTCTTT
TRBV28,NA,TRBJ1-2,17,NA,CASSLRVRGIRFYGYTF,TGTGCCAGCAGTTTAAGAGTACGAGGGATAAGGTTCTATGGCTACACCTTC
TRBV3-1/TRBV3-2,NA,TRBJ2-5,13,NA,CASSRAGRETQYF,TGTGCCAGCAGCCGCGCGGGGCGTGAGACCCAGTACTTC
TRBV2,TRBD2,TRBJ2-3,16,once,CASSNGLAGVGDTQYF,TGTGCCAGCAGTAACGGACTAGCGGGGGTCGGAGATACGCAGTATTTT
TRBV28,NA,TRBJ1-1,15,NA,CASSPEQNKNTEAFF,TGTGCCAGCAGTCCAGAACAGAATAAGAACACTGAAGCTTTCTTT
TRBV4-2,TRBD2,TRBJ2-3,16,NA,CASSPVGLAGSDTQYF,TGTGCCAGCAGCCCCGTCGGACTAGCGGGGTCAGATACGCAGTATTTT
TRBV6-5,TRBD2,TRBJ2-7,16,NA,CASSYSSGGGTYEQYF,TGTGCCAGCAGTTACTCTAGCGGGGGGGGAACCTACGAGCAGTACTTC
TRBV28,NA,TRBJ1-3,15,NA,CASSLRTARGNTIYF,TGTGCCAGCAGTTTACGGACAGCCAGAGGAAACACCATATATTTT
TRBV9,NA,TRBJ1-2,14,few,CASTSLGGAAGYTF,TGTGCCAGCACCTCGTTGGGGGGGGCTGCTGGCTACACCTTC
TRBV3-1/TRBV3-2,NA,TRBJ1-1,14,NA,CASSPREMNTEAFF,TGTGCCAGCAGCCCCAGGGAAATGAACACTGAAGCTTTCTTT
TRBV7-2,NA,TRBJ1-4,15,NA,CASSLGGVTNEKLFF,TGTGCCAGCAGCCTAGGCGGGGTCACTAATGAAAAACTGTTTTTT
TRBV2,NA,TRBJ2-1,17,NA,CASSDLGGGRYYNEQFF,TGTGCCAGCAGTGATTTGGGCGGGGGCCGCTACTACAATGAGCAGTTCTTC
TRBV5-1,NA,TRBJ1-1,14,NA,CASSRQASNTEAFF,TGCGCCAGCAGTCGACAGGCGTCCAACACTGAAGCTTTCTTT
TRBV11-2,NA,TRBJ2-1,17,NA,CASSPRDSWSSYNEQFF,TGTGCCAGCAGCCCGCGGGACTCATGGAGCTCCTACAATGAGCAGTTCTTC
TRBV5-6,TRBD1,TRBJ2-1,15,NA,CASILRGPVYNEQFF,TGTGCCAGCATCCTCAGGGGGCCTGTCTACAATGAGCAGTTCTTC
TRBV5-1,TRBD1,TRBJ2-5,14,NA,CASSLQGSVETQYF,TGCGCCAGCAGCTTACAGGGGTCGGTTGAGACCCAGTACTTC
TRBV2,TRBD2,TRBJ2-3,16,once,CASSGGAGGSTDTQYF,TGTGCCAGCAGTGGTGGGGCGGGGGGAAGCACAGATACGCAGTATTTT
TRBV10-3,NA,TRBJ2-3,15,NA,CAISGRTGNTDTQYF,TGTGCCATCAGTGGGAGGACGGGCAACACAGATACGCAGTATTTT
TRBV19,TRBD1,TRBJ2-7,16,once,CASSPRPGQGTYEQYF,TGTGCCAGTAGTCCCCGTCCCGGACAGGGGACCTACGAGCAGTACTTC
TRBV24-1,NA,TRBJ2-1,15,NA,CATSMSTGGYNEQFF,TGTGCCACCAGTATGAGTACAGGCGGCTACAATGAGCAGTTCTTC
TRBV24-1,NA,TRBJ2-1,13,NA,CATSDAARNEQFF,TGTGCCACCAGTGATGCCGCCCGGAATGAGCAGTTCTTC
TRBV28,TRBD1,TRBJ1-3,17,NA,CASSLPNHGTGVNTIYF,TGTGCCAGCAGTTTACCCAACCATGGGACAGGGGTCAACACCATATATTTT
TRBV2,NA,TRBJ1-1,12,NA,CASRTANTEAFF,TGTGCCAGCAGGACAGCTAACACTGAAGCTTTCTTT
TRBV19,NA,TRBJ1-5,15,NA,CASLSRPYSNQPQHF,TGTGCCAGTTTGTCCAGGCCTTATAGCAATCAGCCCCAGCATTTT
TRBV20-1,TRBD1,TRBJ2-7,15,NA,CSASLQGAKEGEQYF,TGCAGTGCTAGTTTACAGGGGGCCAAAGAGGGTGAGCAGTACTTC
TRBV18,TRBD1,TRBJ1-6,13,once,CASSPGQSTPLHF,TGTGCCAGCTCACCGGGACAGTCGACACCCCTCCACTTT
TRBV11-2,NA,TRBJ2-1,15,NA,CASSLERSAYNEQFF,TGTGCCAGCAGCTTAGAGAGGTCAGCTTACAATGAGCAGTTCTTC
TRBV25-1,TRBD1,TRBJ1-1,13,NA,CASSGRGSAEAFF,TGTGCCAGCAGTGGCAGGGGGAGCGCTGAAGCTTTCTTT
TRBV5-1,TRBD1,TRBJ2-7,14,NA,CASGYRDRPYEQYF,TGCGCCAGCGGATACCGGGACAGGCCCTACGAGCAGTACTTC
TRBV18,TRBD1,TRBJ1-2,16,NA,CASSPLGQPGPYGYTF,TGTGCCAGCTCACCCCTGGGACAGCCGGGCCCTTATGGCTACACCTTC
TRBV18,NA,TRBJ2-3,12,once,CASSPTEDTQYF,TGTGCCAGCTCACCAACTGAGGATACGCAGTATTTT
TRBV7-9,NA,TRBJ2-3,14,NA,CASSFRLSPDTQYF,TGTGCCAGCAGCTTCAGACTCTCCCCAGATACGCAGTATTTT
TRBV4-2,NA,TRBJ1-3,17,NA,CASSQGGGGVSGNTIYF,TGTGCCAGCAGCCAAGGTGGAGGGGGGGTATCTGGAAACACCATATATTTT
TRBV6-5,TRBD1,TRBJ2-7,14,NA,CASSTDRGPYEQYF,TGTGCCAGCAGTACGGACAGGGGTCCCTACGAGCAGTACTTC
TRBV2,NA,TRBJ2-7,12,NA,CASTPTGYEQYF,TGTGCCAGCACCCCTACAGGCTACGAGCAGTACTTC
TRBV5-4,TRBD2,TRBJ2-5,15,NA,CASSLASGGAETQYF,TGTGCCAGCAGCTTGGCTAGCGGGGGGGCGGAGACCCAGTACTTC
TRBV6-5,TRBD1,TRBJ1-6,14,NA,CASTRGQGGSPLHF,TGTGCCAGCACTAGAGGACAGGGAGGTTCACCCCTCCACTTT
TRBV14,TRBD2,TRBJ2-5,12,NA,CASSQLGLALYF,TGTGCCAGCAGCCAACTGGGACTAGCCTTATACTTC
TRBV12-3/TRBV12-4,NA,TRBJ1-2,13,NA,CASSLGGGYGYTF,TGTGCCAGCAGTTTAGGGGGGGGCTATGGCTACACCTTC
TRBV28,NA,TRBJ1-6,16,NA,CASSLQAPGGNSPLHF,TGTGCCAGCAGTTTACAGGCCCCGGGGGGCAATTCACCCCTCCACTTT
TRBV2,NA,TRBJ2-2,14,NA,CASRLTKGIRELFF,TGTGCCAGCAGACTCACCAAGGGGATCAGGGAGCTGTTTTTT
TRBV5-1,TRBD2,TRBJ2-2,16,NA,CASSLWAGGSTGELFF,TGCGCCAGCAGCTTGTGGGCGGGGGGATCCACCGGGGAGCTGTTTTTT
TRBV28,TRBD1,TRBJ1-5,15,NA,CASSSWTGVNQPQHF,TGTGCCAGCAGTTCTTGGACAGGGGTTAATCAGCCCCAGCATTTT
TRBV10-3,NA,TRBJ2-3,18,NA,CAIRGAFPSRGRTDTQYF,TGTGCCATCAGAGGCGCCTTCCCTTCGCGGGGGCGCACAGATACGCAGTATTTT
TRBV5-5,TRBD2,TRBJ2-5,16,NA,CASSPGLAGGLETQYF,TGTGCCAGCAGCCCAGGACTAGCGGGGGGGCTGGAGACCCAGTACTTC
TRBV4-2,TRBD2,TRBJ2-3,18,NA,CASSPTRLGGGSTDTQYF,TGTGCCAGCAGCCCGACGCGCCTGGGCGGGGGTAGCACAGATACGCAGTATTTT
TRBV19,TRBD1,TRBJ1-1,16,NA,CASSTYPGTAVPEAFF,TGTGCCAGTAGTACGTACCCCGGGACAGCGGTTCCTGAAGCTTTCTTT
TRBV10-3,NA,TRBJ1-4,19,NA,CAISESYGVRRPPNEKLFF,TGTGCCATCAGTGAGTCGTATGGAGTCCGGCGCCCGCCAAATGAAAAACTGTTTTTT
TRBV27,NA,TRBJ1-6,16,NA,CASSLKWAGHNSPLHF,TGTGCCAGCAGTTTAAAGTGGGCAGGGCATAATTCACCCCTCCACTTT